The 9 T cell receptor beta chains below all came from one sample that was sequenced in a study of blood T cell repertoires in COVID-19. Assay used: immunoSEQ multiplex PCR; TCRdb lists only in-frame clones, some missing. The sample has under 400,000 clones, over 85% seen once. Sequencing was done on a sample of peripheral blood. The receptor source for this set is a woman aged 55-70 years with COVID-19, enrolled during active disease.

The chain joins TRBV2 to TRBJ1-1; D not certain. Germline loops: CDR1 SNHLY, CDR2 FYNNEI. The CDR3 covers 12 residues. V lost 11 bases, J lost 4 bases, and 14 bases lay in between. Here the CDR3 reads CAPTPRITEAFF. The DNA for the CDR3 is TGTGCCCCCACCCCCAGAATCACTGAAGCTTTCTTT.

Notes on this clone: The junction and the germline gene differ at one end; a read error may be behind it. The chain combines TRBV6-5 with TRBJ1-2; a weak D match, TRBD1 (6 bases). Germline V lookup: CDR1 MNHEY, CDR2 SVGAGI. The CDR3 contains 15 residues. The CDR3 DNA reads as TGTGCCAGCAGTCTACACAGGGTAGATAACTATGGCTGCACCTTC. Protein product: CASSLHRVDNYGCTF.

The CDR3 spells CASSYPDKANYGYTF. Here the CDR3 DNA reads TGTGCCAGCAGCTACCCAGACAAAGCTAACTATGGCTACACCTTC. The chain employs TRBV7-9 and TRBJ1-2; D is unclear. The germline V and J ends were trimmed by 4 bases and 0 bases, with 12 bases remaining between them. The CDR3 loop spans 15 amino acids. The V gene's germline CDR1 is SEHNR and CDR2 FQNEAQ (reference sequence).

This rearrangement joins TRBV7-2 to TRBJ1-6; D is perhaps TRBD1 (6 bases). CDR1 and CDR2 (germline): SGHTA, FQGNSA. The CDR3 covers 15 residues. Trimming took off 2 bases at V and 6 bases at J, with 11 bases between the two ends. CDR3 bases: TGTGCCAGCAGCTTACTACAGGGCTCTAATTCACCCCTCCACTTT. It specifies CASSLLQGSNSPLHF.

The CDR3 here is CASSVEGRGTYNEQFF. In DNA form, the CDR3 reads TGTGCCAGCAGCGTAGAGGGCAGGGGGACCTACAATGAGCAGTTCTTC. The chain carries TRBV9 and TRBJ2-1; 7 bases align to TRBD1. Unmatched junction bases numbered 5, after V lost 0 bases and J lost 2 bases. The CDR3 spans 16 residues. Germline assignment: CDR1 SGDLS and CDR2 YYNGEE.

The chain couples TRBV29-1 to TRBJ2-7; the D gene is possibly TRBD2 (6 bases). The germline gives CDR1 SQVTM, CDR2 ANQGSEA. The CDR3 spans 12 residues. Trimming removed 4 bases from V and 1 base from J, with 8 bases in between. Here the CDR3 DNA reads TGCAGCGTTGGGAGGGATTCCTACGAGCAGTACTTC. Translating gives CSVGRDSYEQYF.

The chain couples TRBV30 to TRBJ1-3; D uncertain. In germline, CDR1 is GTSNPN, CDR2 SVGIG (reference sequence). V dropped 2 bases and J dropped 11 bases, with 25 bases sitting between them. The CDR3 loop spans 16 amino acids. The CDR3 DNA is TGTGCCTGGAGTTTGACTCGTCCGCTGATTCCGAAGGCCATATATTTT. Translating it yields CAWSLTRPLIPKAIYF.

CDR3 protein: CASSGQSNQPQHF. DNA for the CDR3: TGTGCCAGCAGCGGACAGAGCAATCAGCCCCAGCATTTT. The chain has TRBV11-2 and TRBJ1-5; D may be TRBD1 (6 bases). V was pared by 5 bases and J by 1 base, with 6 bases between. Germline CDR1 SGHAT, CDR2 FQNNGV. The CDR3 loop spans 13 amino acids.

The chain links TRBV19 to TRBJ2-3; 12 nucleotides match TRBD2. The J segment lost 2 bases and the V segment lost 5 bases, leaving 5 bases of the junction unmatched. The CDR3 covers 16 residues. Germline CDR1 and CDR2: LNHDA and SQIVND (reference sequence). CDR3 nucleotide sequence: TGTGCCAGTAGTCTTGGACTAGCGGGGTTCACAGATACGCAGTATTTT. Encoded protein: CASSLGLAGFTDTQYF.